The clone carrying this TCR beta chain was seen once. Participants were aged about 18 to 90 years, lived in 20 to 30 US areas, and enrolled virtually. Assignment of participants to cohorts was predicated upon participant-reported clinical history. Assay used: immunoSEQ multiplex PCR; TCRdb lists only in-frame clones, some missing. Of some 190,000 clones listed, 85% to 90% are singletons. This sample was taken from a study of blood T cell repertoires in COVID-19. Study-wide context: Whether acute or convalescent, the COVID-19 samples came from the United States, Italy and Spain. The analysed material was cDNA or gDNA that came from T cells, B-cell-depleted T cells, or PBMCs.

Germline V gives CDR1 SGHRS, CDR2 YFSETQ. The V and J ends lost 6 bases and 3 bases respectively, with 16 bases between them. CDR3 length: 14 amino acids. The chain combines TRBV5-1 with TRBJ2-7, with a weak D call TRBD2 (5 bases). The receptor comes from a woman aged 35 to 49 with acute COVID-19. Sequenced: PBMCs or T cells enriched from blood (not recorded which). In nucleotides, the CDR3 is TGCGCCAGCACCCCGCATGAAGGGAGCTACGAGCAGTACTTC. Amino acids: CASTPHEGSYEQYF.